This T cell receptor (beta chain) appears in the sequencing data of a study of cytomegalovirus exposure and HLA in healthy donors. Study conclusions and caveats: A later analysis linked a missense variant in DCLRE1C to the trimming of TCR beta V and J genes. Reports indicated that the classifier achieved high specificity and sensitivity in diagnosing cytomegalovirus status.

Germline loops: CDR1 SGHNT, CDR2 YYREEE (reference sequence). This CDR3 region has 15 residues. V lost 5 bases, J lost 7 bases, and 21 bases lay in between. The PCR contained 60 Vbeta and 13 Jbeta primers. Method: immunoSEQ multiplex PCR; TCRdb's copy keeps in-frame clones and lacks some. The sample shows over 150,000 clones, and approximately 0.74% sits with its ten largest clones. About this clone itself: Its antigen is still unknown.

The source is a boy between 10 and 17 years old in good health and CMV-seronegative. V usage is TRBV5-4 and J usage is TRBJ1-2; tentatively, D is TRBD1 (5 bases). Sample: PBMCs. The CDR3: CASSRAAGQESGYTF. The CDR3 DNA sequence: TGTGCCAGCAGTCGTGCGGCAGGGCAAGAAAGTGGCTACACCTTC. The full variable domain, completed using reference TRBV5-4 and TRBJ1-2, is ETGVTQSPTHLIKTRGQQVTLRCSSQSGHNTVSWYQQALGQGPQFIFQYYREEENGRGNFPPRFSGLQFPNYSSELNVNALELDDSALYLCASSRAAGQESGYTFGSGTRLTVV.